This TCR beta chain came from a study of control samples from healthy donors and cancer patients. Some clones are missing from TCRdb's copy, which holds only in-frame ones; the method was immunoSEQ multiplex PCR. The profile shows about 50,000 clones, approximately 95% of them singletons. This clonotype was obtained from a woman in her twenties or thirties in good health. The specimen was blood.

As DNA, the CDR3 is TGTGCCAGCAGTTTCATACTAGCGGTGCACAATGAGCAGTTCTTC. This gives the protein CASSFILAVHNEQFF. This chain uses TRBV28 with TRBJ2-1; TRBD2 aligns across 8 bases. V lost 3 bases to trimming and J lost 5 bases; unmatched junction nucleotides: 6. The CDR3 runs 15 residues. CDR1 and CDR2 (germline): MDHEN, SYDVKM.